One sample yielded the 8 T cell receptor beta chains listed below, sequenced in a study of blood T cell repertoires in COVID-19. Assay used: immunoSEQ multiplex PCR; TCRdb lists only in-frame clones, some missing. The sample contains roughly 70,000 clones, more than 75% of which appear only once. The sample taken for sequencing was peripheral blood. Receptors originate from a human donor in a cohort sampled during active COVID-19.

This clone is classed as medium-sized. The genes are TRBV18 and TRBJ2-7; D is undetermined. The CDR3 is 17 residues long. Looked up from germline, CDR1 is KGHSH and CDR2 is LQKENI. The V end was cut by 3 bases, the J end by 0 bases, with 18 bases between. The CDR3 protein is CASSPGELKTSSYEQYV. CDR3 nucleotide sequence: TGTGCCAGCTCACCGGGCGAACTCAAAACCAGCTCCTACGAGCAGTACGTC.

The CDR3 nucleotides are TGTGCCAGCAGCGTACAGGGTCCCTACGAGCAGTACTTC. Translation: CASSVQGPYEQYF. The chain has TRBV27 and TRBJ2-7, with a weak D call TRBD1 (6 bases). V was clipped by 6 bases and J by 2 bases, with 11 bases between them. This CDR3 region has 13 residues. Germline V gene lookup returns CDR1 MNHEY and CDR2 SMNVEV (reference sequence).

The chain employs TRBV3-1 (or the pseudogene TRBV3-2) and TRBJ2-1; 8 nucleotides match TRBD2. The length of the CDR3 is 20 residues. Germline trimming cut 4 bases from V and 7 bases from J; bases unmatched to any gene: 24. Germline-derived CDR1 and CDR2 are LGHDT and YNNKEL (reference sequence). In DNA, the CDR3 is TGTGCCAGCAGCCTCCGGGGCCTAACCCATGGGGCGGGAGGCGGGAATGAGCAGTTCTTC. Its protein is CASSLRGLTHGAGGGNEQFF.

V and J are TRBV27 and TRBJ2-7; weak D call: TRBD2 (6 bases). V was trimmed by 7 bases and J by 3 bases, leaving 25 bases between them. The CDR3 contains 17 residues. Germline V lookup: CDR1 MNHEY, CDR2 SMNVEV (reference sequence). The CDR3 loop is CASTPFTVLADIYEQYV. In DNA form, the CDR3 reads TGTGCCAGCACCCCTTTTACGGTCTTAGCGGATATCTACGAGCAGTACGTC.

V and J are TRBV30 and TRBJ2-3; 11 nucleotides match TRBD2. V shed 0 bases and J 11 bases; nucleotides not matched to a gene: 7. CDR3 length: 14 amino acids. The germline V gene encodes CDR1 GTSNPN and CDR2 SVGIG (reference sequence). CDR3 protein: CAWSVIPGLAEQYF. CDR3 DNA: TGTGCCTGGAGTGTGATCCCGGGACTAGCGGAGCAGTATTTT.

The chain has TRBV6-6 and TRBJ2-3, with TRBD1 matching 10 bases. The V gene's germline CDR1 is MNHNY and CDR2 SVGAGI (reference sequence). The trim removed 10 bases at V and 2 bases at J, leaving 9 bases unmatched. The CDR3 has 15 amino acids. The DNA of the CDR3 is TGTGCCACTACTCTTAGACAGGGGGCCACAGATACGCAGTATTTT. Its translation is CATTLRQGATDTQYF.

The gene calls are TRBV28 and TRBJ2-3; maybe TRBD1 (6 bases). This CDR3 is 14 amino acids long. V lost 5 bases and J 3 bases, leaving 12 bases between the germline ends. Germline V gives CDR1 MDHEN, CDR2 SYDVKM. The CDR3 DNA is TGTGCCAGCAGTCAACCGGACAGAACAGATACGCAGTATTTT. Amino acid sequence: CASSQPDRTDTQYF.

J is TRBJ1-2 and V is TRBV30; TRBD1 agrees at 7 bases. The CDR3 has 13 amino acids. V shed 3 bases and J 8 bases; nucleotides not matched to a gene: 9. Germline assignment: CDR1 GTSNPN and CDR2 SVGIG (reference sequence). Written as DNA, the CDR3 is TGTGCCTGGAGAACTACAGGGGTGAGAGGCTACACCTTC. It translates to CAWRTTGVRGYTF.